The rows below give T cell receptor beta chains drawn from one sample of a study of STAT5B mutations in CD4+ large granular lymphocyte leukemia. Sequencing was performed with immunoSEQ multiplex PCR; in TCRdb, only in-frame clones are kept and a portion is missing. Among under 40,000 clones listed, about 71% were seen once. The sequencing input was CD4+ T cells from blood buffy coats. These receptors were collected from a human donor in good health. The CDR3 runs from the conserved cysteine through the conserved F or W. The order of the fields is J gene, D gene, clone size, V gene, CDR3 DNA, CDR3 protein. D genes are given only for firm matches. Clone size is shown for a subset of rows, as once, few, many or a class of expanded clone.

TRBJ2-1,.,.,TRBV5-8,TGTGCCAGCAGCCCCGGATTTTTCTGGGATGAGCAGTTCTTC,CASSPGFFWDEQFF
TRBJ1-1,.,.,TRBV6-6,TGTGCCAGCAGTTTCGCGGGGGGGATGGCAGCTTTCTTT,CASSFAGGMAAFF
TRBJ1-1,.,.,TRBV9,TGTGCCAGCAGCTTCTCCATGAACACTGAAGCTTTCTTT,CASSFSMNTEAFF
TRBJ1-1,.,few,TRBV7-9,TGTGCCAGCAGCTGGAATGGAGGTAACACTGAAGCTTTCTTT,CASSWNGGNTEAFF
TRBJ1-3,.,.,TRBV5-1,TGCGCCAGCAGCAGGACGGACTCTGGAAACACCATATATTTT,CASSRTDSGNTIYF
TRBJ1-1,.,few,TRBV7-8,TGTGCCAGCAGAGACAGGCGCTTAATGGCTTTCTTT,CASRDRRLMAFF
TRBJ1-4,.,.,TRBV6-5,TGTGCCAGCAGGGGGACTTATGAAAAACTGTTTTTT,CASRGTYEKLFF
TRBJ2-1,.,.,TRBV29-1,TGCAGCGCTGAGGGCCTCGGCAATGAGCAGTTCTTC,CSAEGLGNEQFF
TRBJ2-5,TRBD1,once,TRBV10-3,TGTGCCATCAGAGAGGGACAGGGGAAGGAGACCCAGTACTTC,CAIREGQGKETQYF
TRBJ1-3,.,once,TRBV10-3,TGTGCCATCAGTGAGTCGGCGGGCTCTGGAAACACCATATATTTT,CAISESAGSGNTIYF
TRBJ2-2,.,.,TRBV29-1,TGCAGCGTTGGGGGGCGCGCCGGGGAGCTGTTTTTT,CSVGGRAGELFF
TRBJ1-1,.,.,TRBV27,TGTGCCAGCAGTTCAACGGAGAACACTGAAGCTTTCTTT,CASSSTENTEAFF
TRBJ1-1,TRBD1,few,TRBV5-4,TGTGCCAGCAGCAATCAGGACAGGGCGAGCACTGAAGCTTTCTTT,CASSNQDRASTEAFF
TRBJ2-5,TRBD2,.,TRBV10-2,TGCGCCAGCCGTAGCGGGGGGCTAAAAGAGACCCAGTACTTC,CASRSGGLKETQYF
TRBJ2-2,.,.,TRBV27,TGTGCCAGCAGTTTGACACCCCTTAACACCGGGGAGCTGTTTTTT,CASSLTPLNTGELFF
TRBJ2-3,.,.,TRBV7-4,TGTGCCAGCAGCTTACAGGGGAGGACCTTCTCTGTAGATACGCAGTATTTT,CASSLQGRTFSVDTQYF
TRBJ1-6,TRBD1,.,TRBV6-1,TGTGCCAGCAGCGAGAAGACAGGGGGGATTTCACCCCTCCACTTT,CASSEKTGGISPLHF
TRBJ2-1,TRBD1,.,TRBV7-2,TGTGCCAGCAGCTTAGGCGGAGCAGGGGGCAATGAGCAGTTCTTC,CASSLGGAGGNEQFF
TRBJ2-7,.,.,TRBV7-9,TGTGCCAGCAGTCCGAAGGGGAGCGACGAGCAGTACTTC,CASSPKGSDEQYF
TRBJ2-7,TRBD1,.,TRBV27,TGTGCCAGCAGGGGACAGGATTACTACGAGCAGTACTTC,CASRGQDYYEQYF
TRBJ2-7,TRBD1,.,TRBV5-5,TGTGCCAGCAGCTTGACCCCCCGACAGGGGGCTACGGACGAGCAGTACTTC,CASSLTPRQGATDEQYF
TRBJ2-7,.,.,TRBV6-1,TGTGCCAGCAGTGAAGCGTTGTCGGGGTTGTACGAGCAGTACTTC,CASSEALSGLYEQYF
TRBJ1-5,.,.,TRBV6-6,TGTGCCAGCAGTTTCTCTACAGGACCCTTAAATCAGCCCCAGCATTTT,CASSFSTGPLNQPQHF
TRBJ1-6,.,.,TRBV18,TGTGCCAGCTCACCCGAAACAGTATCACCCCTCCACTTT,CASSPETVSPLHF
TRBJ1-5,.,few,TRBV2,TGTGCCAGCAGTGCCGACAGTTCGAATCAGCCCCAGCATTTT,CASSADSSNQPQHF
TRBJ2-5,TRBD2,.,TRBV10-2,TGCGCCAGCAGTGAAATGGCTAGCGGGCAAGAGACCCAGTACTTC,CASSEMASGQETQYF
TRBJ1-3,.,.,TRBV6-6,TGTGCCAGCAGTCCAGAGGGCGACTCTGGAAACACCATATATTTT,CASSPEGDSGNTIYF
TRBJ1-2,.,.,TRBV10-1,TGCGCCAGCAGTGACAGCTCCTATGGCTACACCTTC,CASSDSSYGYTF
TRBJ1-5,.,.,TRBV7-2,TGTGCCAGCAGCTCTTCGGTGTATCAGCCCCAGCATTTT,CASSSSVYQPQHF
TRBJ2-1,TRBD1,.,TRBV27,TGTGCCAGCAGCCGCCCCGGGACAGGGGCCTACAATGAGCAGTTCTTC,CASSRPGTGAYNEQFF
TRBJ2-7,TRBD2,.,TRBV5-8,TGTGCCAGCAGTCCCTCGGTCCTCTGGCGGGGGATTTTCTCCTACGAGCAGTACTTC,CASSPSVLWRGIFSYEQYF
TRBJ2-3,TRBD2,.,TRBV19,TGTGCCAGTAGCACCTCTAGCGGGGCCACAGATACGCAGTATTTT,CASSTSSGATDTQYF
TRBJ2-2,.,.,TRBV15,TGTGCCACCAGCAGAGATCGGGGGAACACCGGGGAGCTGTTTTTT,CATSRDRGNTGELFF
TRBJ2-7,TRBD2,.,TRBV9,TGTGCCAGCTATTTTTCCCCGGGGGGGCACCCAACTACCTACGAGCAGTACTTC,CASYFSPGGHPTTYEQYF
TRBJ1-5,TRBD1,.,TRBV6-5,TGTGCCAGCAGTTACTCCTGGACAGGGGAACAGCCCCAGCATTTT,CASSYSWTGEQPQHF
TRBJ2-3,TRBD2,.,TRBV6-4,TGTGCCAGCAGCATACTAGCGGGGGGCATAGATACGCAGTATTTT,CASSILAGGIDTQYF
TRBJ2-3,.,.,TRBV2,TGTGCCAGCAGTGAAGTGGCAGGGCGAGGACTTACGCAGTATTTT,CASSEVAGRGLTQYF
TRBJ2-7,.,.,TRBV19,TGTGCCAGTAGTATAGGGTGGGGAAGCTACGAGCAGTACTTC,CASSIGWGSYEQYF
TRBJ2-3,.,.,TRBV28,TGTGCCAGCAGTCCGAACAGGTCCCCAGATACGCAGTATTTT,CASSPNRSPDTQYF
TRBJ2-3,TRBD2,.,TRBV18,TGTGCCAGCTCACCACCGGTACTAGCGGGGGTGCCTACAGATACGCAGTATTTT,CASSPPVLAGVPTDTQYF
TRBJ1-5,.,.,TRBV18,TGTGCCAGCTCACCTCAGGGGAGTCAGCCCCAGCATTTT,CASSPQGSQPQHF
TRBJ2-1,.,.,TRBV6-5,TGTGCCAGCAGAGGGACGAAAAACAATGAGCAGTTCTTC,CASRGTKNNEQFF
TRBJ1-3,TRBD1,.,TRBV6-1,TGTGCCACCCGGACAGGGGGCGCCTCTGGAAACACCATATATTTT,CATRTGGASGNTIYF
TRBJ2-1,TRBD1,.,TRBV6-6,TGTGCCAGCAGCCTGACAGGGATTAACAATGAGCAGTTCTTC,CASSLTGINNEQFF
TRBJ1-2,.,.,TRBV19,TGTGCCAGTAACGAGCTCAGGCTCAACTATGGCTACACCTTC,CASNELRLNYGYTF
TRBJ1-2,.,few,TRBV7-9,TGTGCCAGCAGCAATCCCCAGGTGAGAGGCTACACCTTC,CASSNPQVRGYTF
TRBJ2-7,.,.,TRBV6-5,TGTGCCAGCAGATCGACTAGCGAGCAGTACTTC,CASRSTSEQYF
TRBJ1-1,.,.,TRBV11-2,TGTGCCAGCAGCTCTCGGGCTGAAGCTTTCTTT,CASSSRAEAFF
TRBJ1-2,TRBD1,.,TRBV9,TGTGCCAGCAGCGTTGGACAGGGGAGGATTTTGGGCGGCTACACCTTC,CASSVGQGRILGGYTF
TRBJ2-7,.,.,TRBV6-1,TGTGCCGTGGGGGAGATCAGCGAGCAGTACTTC,CAVGEISEQYF
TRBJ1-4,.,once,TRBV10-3,TGTGCCATCAGTGGACAAAATGAAAAACTGTTTTTT,CAISGQNEKLFF
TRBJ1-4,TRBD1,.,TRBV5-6,TGTGCCAGCAGCGATACAGGGGATCATAATGAAAAACTGTTTTTT,CASSDTGDHNEKLFF
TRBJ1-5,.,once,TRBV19,TGTGCCAGTAGTACCAGGACAGTTGGCAATCAGCCCCAGCATTTT,CASSTRTVGNQPQHF
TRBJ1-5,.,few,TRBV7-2,TGTGCCAGCAGCTTGGTACCCATTGGCATAGGCAATCAGCCCCAGCATTTT,CASSLVPIGIGNQPQHF
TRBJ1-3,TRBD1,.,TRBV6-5,TGTGCCAGCAGGGGGACAGGGGGTGGAAACACCATATATTTT,CASRGTGGGNTIYF